The rows below give T cell receptor beta chains drawn from one sample of a study of blood T cell repertoires in COVID-19. Produced via immunoSEQ multiplex PCR; TCRdb's table is partial and in-frame only. The table has approximately 110,000 clones, about nine tenths seen once; the top ten hold around 1.1%. The sequencing input was peripheral blood. All receptors come from a human donor in a cohort sampled during active COVID-19. Each CDR3 is given with its conserved first and last residue. The D gene is left open where the match is weak. Clone sizes are given selectively: once, few, many, or a class where the clone is expanded.

TRBJ2-7 | . | 10 | TRBV28 | . | CASSGHREYF | TGTGCCAGCAGTGGACATCGGGAGTACTTC
TRBJ1-1 | . | 14 | TRBV19 | TRBD1 | CASSTRTGIGEAFF | TGTGCCAGTAGTACCAGGACAGGGATTGGGGAAGCTTTCTTT
TRBJ2-1 | . | 12 | TRBV11-3 | TRBD2 | CASSSVLAGEFF | TGTGCCAGCAGCTCCGTACTAGCGGGGGAGTTCTTC
TRBJ1-5 | once | 15 | TRBV25-1 | . | CASSSQGAGNQPQHF | TGTGCCAGCAGTTCACAGGGAGCTGGCAATCAGCCCCAGCATTTT
TRBJ1-1 | . | 11 | TRBV19 | . | CAIFQGVEAFF | TGTGCCATCTTCCAGGGCGTTGAAGCTTTCTTT
TRBJ1-2 | . | 13 | TRBV2 | . | CASSYKQEYGYTF | TGTGCCAGCAGTTACAAACAGGAGTATGGCTACACCTTC
TRBJ2-7 | . | 17 | TRBV27 | . | CASSLNNHRTDPYEQYF | TGTGCCAGCAGTCTCAATAACCACAGGACGGATCCCTACGAGCAGTACTTC
TRBJ1-1 | . | 13 | TRBV14 | . | CASSPISPTEAFF | TGTGCCAGCAGTCCTATTTCCCCCACTGAAGCTTTCTTT
TRBJ2-3 | . | 17 | TRBV7-3 | TRBD1 | CASSRPKTGDGPDTQYF | TGTGCCAGCAGCCGCCCCAAAACAGGGGATGGCCCAGATACGCAGTATTTT
TRBJ2-1 | . | 14 | TRBV24-1 | TRBD1 | CATSEDRGSHEQFF | TGTGCCACCAGTGAGGACAGGGGATCCCATGAGCAGTTCTTC
TRBJ2-5 | . | 19 | TRBV5-1 | TRBD2 | CASSLRGTSGMAFQETQYF | TGCGCCAGCAGCTTACGAGGGACTAGCGGGATGGCCTTTCAAGAGACCCAGTACTTC
TRBJ2-3 | . | 15 | TRBV7-6 | TRBD2 | CASSPPGGKRDTQYF | TGTGCCAGCAGCCCCCCGGGAGGGAAAAGAGATACGCAGTATTTT
TRBJ2-5 | once | 15 | TRBV24-1 | . | CATSDLKAGQETQYF | TGTGCCACCAGTGATTTGAAGGCGGGGCAAGAGACCCAGTACTTC
TRBJ1-2 | . | 16 | TRBV9 | TRBD1 | CASSQRTGTEQGGYTF | TGTGCCAGCAGCCAAAGAACCGGGACAGAGCAGGGTGGCTACACCTTC
TRBJ1-2 | once | 13 | TRBV27 | . | CASSLEGFSRYTF | TGTGCCAGCAGTTTGGAGGGGTTTAGTCGCTACACCTTC
TRBJ2-1 | . | 16 | TRBV7-6 | TRBD2 | CASSRTTSGAYNEQFF | TGTGCCAGCAGCCGGACGACTAGCGGAGCTTACAATGAGCAGTTCTTC
TRBJ2-5 | . | 15 | TRBV28 | TRBD1 | CASSLPGQGQETQYF | TGTGCCAGCAGTTTACCGGGACAGGGACAAGAGACCCAGTACTTC
TRBJ2-5 | . | 13 | TRBV19 | . | CASSYTVSETQYF | TGTGCCAGTAGTTACACAGTGTCGGAGACCCAGTACTTC
TRBJ1-5 | . | 13 | TRBV3-1/TRBV3-2 | . | CASSQDLAQPQHF | TGTGCCAGCAGCCAAGATTTAGCTCAGCCCCAGCATTTT
TRBJ2-7 | . | 18 | TRBV6-1 | . | CASSEFARANSGEDEQYF | TGTGCCAGCAGTGAATTTGCCAGGGCAAACTCGGGAGAGGACGAGCAGTACTTC
TRBJ1-1 | . | 13 | TRBV29-1 | TRBD1 | CSVGDRDGTEAFF | TGCAGCGTTGGGGACAGGGACGGCACTGAAGCTTTCTTT
TRBJ2-1 | . | 15 | TRBV6-2/TRBV6-3 | . | CASSYMTKLRNEQFF | TGTGCCAGCAGTTACATGACAAAGCTCCGCAATGAGCAGTTCTTC
TRBJ2-1 | . | 13 | TRBV5-8 | . | CASSSDKNHEQFF | TGTGCCAGCAGCTCGGACAAGAACCATGAGCAGTTCTTC
TRBJ2-2 | . | 15 | TRBV5-1 | TRBD2 | CASSLASGTTGELFF | TGCGCCAGCAGCTTGGCTAGCGGGACCACCGGGGAGCTGTTTTTT
TRBJ1-1 | . | 13 | TRBV29-1 | TRBD1 | CSVVGQGITEAFF | TGCAGCGTTGTGGGACAGGGGATAACTGAAGCTTTCTTT
TRBJ1-1 | . | 16 | TRBV6-6 | TRBD1 | CASRPNPGQGGTEAFF | TGTGCCAGCAGGCCTAACCCGGGACAGGGGGGGACTGAAGCTTTCTTT
TRBJ1-2 | . | 14 | TRBV25-1 | . | CASSAPTDYYGYTF | TGTGCCAGCAGTGCACCGACAGATTACTATGGCTACACCTTC
TRBJ2-7 | . | 17 | TRBV28 | . | CASSLWEGHYRASEQYF | TGTGCCAGCAGTTTATGGGAAGGACATTATCGGGCCTCCGAGCAGTACTTC
TRBJ2-6 | . | 18 | TRBV24-1 | TRBD1 | CATAPGTGLGTGANVLTF | TGTGCCACCGCACCCGGGACAGGGTTGGGAACTGGGGCCAACGTCCTGACTTTC
TRBJ2-5 | . | 12 | TRBV6-5 | . | CASRRGQETQYF | TGTGCCAGCCGGCGAGGTCAAGAGACCCAGTACTTC
TRBJ1-1 | . | 13 | TRBV6-6 | . | CASRQGLNTEAFF | TGTGCCAGCAGACAGGGTTTGAACACTGAAGCTTTCTTT
TRBJ1-2 | few | 12 | TRBV11-2 | . | CASSFQDYGYTF | TGTGCCAGCAGCTTCCAGGACTATGGCTACACCTTC
TRBJ1-2 | few | 15 | TRBV3-1/TRBV3-2 | TRBD1 | CASSHRQGPNYGYTF | TGTGCCAGCAGTCACAGACAGGGCCCTAACTATGGCTACACCTTC
TRBJ2-1 | . | 15 | TRBV11-2 | TRBD2 | CASSPIAGEAGEQFF | TGTGCCAGCAGCCCAATAGCGGGAGAGGCGGGTGAGCAGTTCTTC
TRBJ1-1 | . | 16 | TRBV4-1 | TRBD1 | CASSPVGTGPNTEAFF | TGCGCCAGCAGTCCCGTCGGGACAGGACCGAACACTGAAGCTTTCTTT
TRBJ2-7 | . | 19 | TRBV19 | TRBD2 | CASIFGVPRDYPPGYEQYF | TGTGCCAGTATCTTTGGTGTCCCCCGGGACTACCCCCCGGGCTACGAGCAGTACTTC
TRBJ2-2 | few | 15 | TRBV9 | TRBD2 | CASSVAGTISGELFF | TGTGCCAGCAGCGTAGCAGGGACTATTTCCGGGGAGCTGTTTTTT
TRBJ2-1 | . | 14 | TRBV24-1 | TRBD1 | CATSDGDRAEGQFF | TGTGCCACCAGTGATGGGGACAGAGCCGAGGGGCAGTTCTTC
TRBJ2-1 | . | 22 | TRBV27 | TRBD2 | CASSPHYAPSGLAGATRNEQFF | TGTGCCAGCAGCCCCCACTACGCCCCATCTGGTCTAGCGGGAGCGACCCGTAATGAGCAGTTCTTC
TRBJ2-1 | once | 13 | TRBV28 | TRBD1 | CASSFPGGGEQFF | TGTGCCAGCAGTTTCCCAGGGGGCGGTGAGCAGTTCTTC
TRBJ1-5 | . | 14 | TRBV25-1 | TRBD1 | CASKGTGSNQPQHF | TGTGCCAGCAAGGGGACAGGGTCCAATCAGCCCCAGCATTTT
TRBJ1-6 | . | 19 | TRBV6-2/TRBV6-3 | . | CASSPRLQGSGSYNSPLHF | TGTGCCAGCAGCCCTCGGTTACAGGGATCGGGCTCCTATAATTCACCCCTCCACTTT
TRBJ2-3 | . | 13 | TRBV10-3 | . | CALRRTSTDTQYF | TGTGCCCTGCGACGGACTAGCACAGATACGCAGTATTTT
TRBJ2-1 | . | 15 | TRBV2 | . | CASRGGTTFNNEQFF | TGTGCCAGCAGGGGAGGGACAACTTTTAACAATGAGCAGTTCTTC
TRBJ1-5 | many | 15 | TRBV6-2/TRBV6-3 | . | CASSYSMGGNQPQHF | TGTGCCAGCAGTTACTCGATGGGGGGAAATCAGCCCCAGCATTTT
TRBJ2-2 | . | 16 | TRBV27 | . | CASSPHSGTNTGELFF | TGTGCCAGCAGCCCCCACTCGGGGACGAACACCGGGGAGCTGTTTTTT
TRBJ2-7 | . | 13 | TRBV7-3 | . | CASSLCTSCEQYF | TGTGCCAGCAGCTTATGTACTAGCTGCGAGCAGTACTTC
TRBJ1-1 | . | 14 | TRBV5-1 | . | CASKVSQWNTEAFF | TGCGCCAGCAAAGTCTCACAGTGGAACACTGAAGCTTTCTTT
TRBJ1-3 | . | 18 | TRBV9 | . | CASSEGLGKLVSGNTIYF | TGTGCCAGCAGCGAAGGACTAGGCAAACTAGTCTCTGGAAACACCATATATTTT
TRBJ1-4 | . | 15 | TRBV18 | . | CASSRQHTTGEKLFF | TGTGCCAGCTCCCGACAACACACTACAGGAGAAAAACTGTTTTTT
TRBJ1-2 | . | 16 | TRBV6-4 | . | CASSDSTQGTNYGYTF | TGTGCCAGCAGTGACTCAACGCAGGGGACAAACTATGGCTACACCTTC
TRBJ1-1 | . | 14 | TRBV7-8 | . | CASSIQGIDTEAFF | TGTGCCAGCAGCATCCAGGGGATTGACACTGAAGCTTTCTTT
TRBJ2-3 | . | 14 | TRBV7-3 | . | CASSLAGNTDTQYF | TGTGCCAGCAGCTTAGCGGGAAACACAGATACGCAGTATTTT
TRBJ1-2 | . | 17 | TRBV12-2 | . | CASRLANKTHRDLGYTF | TGTGCAAGTCGCTTAGCCAATAAAACCCACAGGGATTTGGGCTACACCTTC
TRBJ2-2 | . | 15 | TRBV5-4 | . | CASSLRDKPTGELFF | TGTGCCAGCAGCCTCAGGGACAAACCGACCGGGGAGCTGTTTTTT